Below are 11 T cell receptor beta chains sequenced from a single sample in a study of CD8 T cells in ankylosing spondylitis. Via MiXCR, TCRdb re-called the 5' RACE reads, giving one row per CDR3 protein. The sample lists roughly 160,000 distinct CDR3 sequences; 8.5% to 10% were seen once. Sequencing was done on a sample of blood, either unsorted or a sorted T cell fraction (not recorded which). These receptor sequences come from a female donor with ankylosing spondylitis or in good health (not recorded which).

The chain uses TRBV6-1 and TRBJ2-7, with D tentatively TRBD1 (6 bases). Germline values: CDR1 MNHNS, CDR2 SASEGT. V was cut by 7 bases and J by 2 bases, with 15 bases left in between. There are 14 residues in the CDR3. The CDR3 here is CASTPAGTPYEQYF. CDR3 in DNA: TGTGCCAGCACCCCCGCCGGGACACCCTACGAGCAGTACTTC.

The CDR3 here is CSVDWGERGYNEQFF. The CDR3 nucleotides are TGCAGCGTTGATTGGGGGGAAAGGGGATACAATGAGCAGTTCTTC. The chain carries TRBV29-1 and TRBJ2-1; the D gene is possibly TRBD2 (6 bases). CDR3 length: 15 amino acids. Germline CDR1 and CDR2: SQVTM and ANQGSEA. Trimming pared 3 bases from V and 4 bases from J, leaving 16 bases between.

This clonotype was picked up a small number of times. The CDR3, as DNA: TGTGCCAGCAGCTGGGGGGGACAGGGGTTTGAGCAGTTCTTC. Amino acids: CASSWGGQGFEQFF. V gene TRBV11-2 combines with J gene TRBJ2-1; TRBD1 aligns across 10 bases. The ends lost 4 bases at V and 9 bases at J; junction bases unmatched: 6. Germline CDR1 SGHAT, CDR2 FQNNGV. The CDR3 length is 14 residues.

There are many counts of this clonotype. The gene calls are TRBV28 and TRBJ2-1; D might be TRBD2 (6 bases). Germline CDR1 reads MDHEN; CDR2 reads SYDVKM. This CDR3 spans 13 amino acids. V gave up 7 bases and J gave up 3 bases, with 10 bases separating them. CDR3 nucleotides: TGTGCCAGCACGGGAGAGGACTACAATGAGCAGTTCTTC. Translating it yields CASTGEDYNEQFF.

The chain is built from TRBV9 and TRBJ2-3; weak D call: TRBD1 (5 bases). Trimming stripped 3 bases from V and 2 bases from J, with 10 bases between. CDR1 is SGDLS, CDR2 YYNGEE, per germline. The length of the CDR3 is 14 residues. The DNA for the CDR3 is TGTGCCAGCAGCGCAGCAGGGTACACAGATACGCAGTATTTT. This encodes CASSAAGYTDTQYF.

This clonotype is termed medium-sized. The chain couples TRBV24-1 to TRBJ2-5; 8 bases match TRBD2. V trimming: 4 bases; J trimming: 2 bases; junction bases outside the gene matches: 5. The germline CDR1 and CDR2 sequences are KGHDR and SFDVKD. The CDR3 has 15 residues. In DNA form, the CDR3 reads TGTGCCACCAGTGACCGTACTAGCGGACAAGAGACCCAGTACTTC. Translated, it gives CATSDRTSGQETQYF.

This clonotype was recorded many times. As DNA, the CDR3 is TGTGCCAGCAGTCCGCAGGACAGATACACCGGGGAGCTGTTTTTT. It codes for CASSPQDRYTGELFF. The J gene is TRBJ2-2, the V gene TRBV12-3 or TRBV12-4; maybe TRBD1 (6 bases). The V and J ends lost 5 bases and 3 bases respectively, with 13 bases between them. The CDR3 spans 15 residues.

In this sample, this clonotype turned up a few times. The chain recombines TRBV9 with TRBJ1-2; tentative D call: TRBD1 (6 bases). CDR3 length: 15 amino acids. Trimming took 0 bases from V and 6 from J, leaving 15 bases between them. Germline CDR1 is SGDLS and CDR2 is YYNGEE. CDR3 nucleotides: TGTGCCAGCAGCGTAGGGAACAGGGCGGTCGATGGCTACACCTTC. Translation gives CASSVGNRAVDGYTF.

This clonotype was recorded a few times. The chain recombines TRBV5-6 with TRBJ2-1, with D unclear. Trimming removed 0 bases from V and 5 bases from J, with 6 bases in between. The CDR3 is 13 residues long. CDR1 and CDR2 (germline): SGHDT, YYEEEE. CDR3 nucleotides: TGTGCCAGCAGCTTGGCCGTGGACAATGAGCAGTTCTTC. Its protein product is CASSLAVDNEQFF. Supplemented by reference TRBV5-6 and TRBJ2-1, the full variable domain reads DAGVTQSPTHLIKTRGQQVTLRCSPKSGHDTVSWYQQALGQGPQFIFQYYEEEERQRGNFPDRFSGHQFPNYSSELNVNALLLGDSALYLCASSLAVDNEQFFGPGTRLTVL.

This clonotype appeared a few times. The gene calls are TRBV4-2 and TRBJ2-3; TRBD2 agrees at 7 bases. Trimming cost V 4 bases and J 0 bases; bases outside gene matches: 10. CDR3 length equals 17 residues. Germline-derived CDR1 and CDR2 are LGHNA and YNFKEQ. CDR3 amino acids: CASSPQGAGTSTDTQYF. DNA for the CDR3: TGTGCCAGCAGCCCCCAGGGAGCGGGAACTAGCACAGATACGCAGTATTTT.

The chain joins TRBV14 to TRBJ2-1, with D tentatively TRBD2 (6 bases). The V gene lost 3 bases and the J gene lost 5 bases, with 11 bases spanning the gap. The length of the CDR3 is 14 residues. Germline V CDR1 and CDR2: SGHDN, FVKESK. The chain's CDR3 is CASSHRERHNEQFF. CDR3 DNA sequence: TGTGCCAGCAGCCACCGGGAGAGACACAATGAGCAGTTCTTC.